A single TCR beta chain is shown here with its context. Via MiXCR, TCRdb re-called the 5' RACE reads, giving one row per CDR3 protein. The table includes 450,000 or so distinct CDR3 sequences, approximately 15% detected once. Trimming stripped 6 bases from V and 3 bases from J, with 18 bases between. The CDR3 runs 15 residues. The source of the sample is a study of identical twins. The same data also contributed to another study, on yellow fever vaccine responses in identical twins.

The chain has TRBV12-3 or TRBV12-4 and TRBJ2-7; maybe TRBD1 (8 bases). Material: CD4+ T cells sorted from blood. This TCR derives from a woman in her late teens or twenties in good health. The CDR3 spells CASRPTGGEIYEQYF. CDR3 DNA: TGTGCCAGCAGACCCACAGGGGGGGAAATCTACGAGCAGTACTTC.